Only one count was recorded for the clone carrying this TCR beta chain. Antigen specificity is unknown. The source of the sample is a study of T cell responses to AZD1222 COVID-19 vaccine. Study-level points and caveats: Seropositive AZD1222 recipients at baseline numbered only 6 or 7.

Clones were sequenced by immunoSEQ multiplex PCR, and TCRdb holds only the in-frame ones, with some missing. The sample records roughly 150,000 clones, 75% to 95% being singletons. The clonotype was recovered from an adult in good health. The specimen comprised peripheral blood, sampled on day 0 of AZD1222 vaccination.

Here the CDR3 DNA reads TGTGCCAGCAGCCATTCGGGGGTCCCTGGCTACACCTTC. Its translation is CASSHSGVPGYTF. The J gene is TRBJ1-2, the V gene TRBV9, with TRBD1 as a possible D gene (5 bases). This CDR3 contains 13 residues. The germline gives CDR1 SGDLS, CDR2 YYNGEE. Trimming shortened V by 4 bases and J by 7 bases, and 14 bases separated the two germline ends.